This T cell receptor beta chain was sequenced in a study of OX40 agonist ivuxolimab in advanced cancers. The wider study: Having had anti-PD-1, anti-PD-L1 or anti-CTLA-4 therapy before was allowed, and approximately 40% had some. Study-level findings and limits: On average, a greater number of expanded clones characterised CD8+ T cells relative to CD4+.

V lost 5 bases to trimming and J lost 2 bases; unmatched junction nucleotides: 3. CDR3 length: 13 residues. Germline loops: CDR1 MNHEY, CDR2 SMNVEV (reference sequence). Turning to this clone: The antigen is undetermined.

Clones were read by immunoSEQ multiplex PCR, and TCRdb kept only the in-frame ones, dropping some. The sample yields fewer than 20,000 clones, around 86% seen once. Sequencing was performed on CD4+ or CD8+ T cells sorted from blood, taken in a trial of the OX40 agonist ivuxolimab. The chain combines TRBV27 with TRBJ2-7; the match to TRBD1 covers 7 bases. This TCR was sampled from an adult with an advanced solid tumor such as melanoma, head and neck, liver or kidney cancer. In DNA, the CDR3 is TGTGCCAGCAGTATGGGACAGACCTACGAGCAGTACTTC. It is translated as CASSMGQTYEQYF.